One and the same sample provided the 18 T cell receptor beta chains below, sequenced in a study of regulatory T cells in long-lasting Graves disease. Building of the TCR beta libraries involved iRepertoire HTBI primers and Arm-PCR of CDR3 regions. TCRdb fed the multiplex PCR reads into MiXCR, producing one record per CDR3 protein. The sample holds 450,000 to 650,000 distinct CDR3 sequences, 15% to 20% seen once. Time point here: newly diagnosed GD, antithyroid drugs for less than 3 months. There was RNA extracted from PBMCs, and the TCR library was made from it. These data were also filed under a second study, of T cells in Graves' hyperthyroidism and ophthalmopathy.

Here the sequenced sample was peripheral blood mononuclear cells (PBMCs), taken at new diagnosis, from a patient treated with antithyroid drugs. Every receptor here comes from a woman aged 40 to 65 with Graves disease.

In this sample, this clonotype turned up a few times. Being one base from a much bigger clone, this may be a read error. V is TRBV2 and J is TRBJ2-3; 7 positions agree with TRBD2. CDR3 length equals 16 residues. Germline trimming cut 3 bases from V and 2 bases from J; bases unmatched to any gene: 8. Germline assignment: CDR1 SNHLY and CDR2 FYNNEI. The CDR3 sequence is CASSDAGVRPTDTQYF. CDR3 bases: TGTGCCAGCAGTGACGCGGGAGTGAGGCCCACAGATACGCAGTATTTT.

This clonotype was seen repeatedly, ten times or more. The chain combines TRBV20-1 with TRBJ1-5; 12 positions match TRBD1. V was clipped by 0 bases and J by 6 bases; unmatched bases: 9. Germline CDR1 DFQATT, CDR2 SNEGSKA (reference sequence). This CDR3 spans 17 amino acids. CDR3 sequence reads: CSARDGTGGTPGQPQHF. Written as DNA, the CDR3 is TGCAGTGCTAGAGATGGGACAGGGGGCACGCCTGGTCAGCCCCAGCATTTT.

At least ten counts were recorded for this clonotype. This chain connects TRBV6-2 or TRBV6-3 to TRBJ2-1, with D possibly matching TRBD2 (5 bases). The V end was cut by 5 bases, the J end by 0 bases, with 11 bases between. This CDR3 contains 15 residues. CDR1 MNHEY and CDR2 SVGEGT come from the germline V gene. CDR3: CASSSSDNSYNEQFF. As DNA, the CDR3 is TGTGCCAGCAGTAGTAGCGATAACTCCTACAATGAGCAGTTCTTC.

The CDR3 reads CASSPPGPPEAFF. For the CDR3, the DNA is TGTGCCAGCAGCCCCCCGGGACCTCCGGAAGCTTTCTTT. V is TRBV7-9 and J is TRBJ1-1; tentative D call: TRBD1 (5 bases). The CDR3 has 13 residues. The germline V gene has CDR1 SEHNR and CDR2 FQNEAQ (reference sequence). The V end lost 5 bases, the J end lost 8 bases, and 15 bases lay between the germline ends. Combining the CDR3 with reference TRBV7-9 and TRBJ1-1 gives the whole variable domain DTGVSQNPRHKITKRGQNVTFRCDPISEHNRLYWYRQTLGQGPEFLTYFQNEAQLEKSRLLSDRFSAERPKGSFSTLEIQRTEQGDSAMYLCASSPPGPPEAFFGQGTRLTVV.

This clonotype was picked up a small number of times. The chain combines TRBV27 with TRBJ1-2, with 8 positions matching TRBD1. V gave up 8 bases and J gave up 6 bases; unmatched junction bases: 11. Germline V lookup: CDR1 MNHEY, CDR2 SMNVEV (reference sequence). CDR3 size: 14 residues. CDR3 DNA sequence: TGTGCCAGCGGCTACAACCCAGGGGGCGATGGCTACACCTTC. This translates into CASGYNPGGDGYTF.

In this sample, this clonotype turned up many times. This chain connects TRBV12-3 or TRBV12-4 to TRBJ1-2; a weak D match, TRBD1 (5 bases). V lost 4 bases to trimming and J lost 7 bases, with 16 bases between them. The CDR3 runs to 14 residues. The CDR3 DNA is TGTGCCAGCAGTTCGAGGAGGGGCGGAAGTGGCTACACCTTC. Protein sequence: CASSSRRGGSGYTF.

The rearrangement links TRBV6-2 or TRBV6-3 to TRBJ1-1, with D unresolved. The CDR3 sequence is 16 residues long. Germline CDR1 reads MNHEY; CDR2 reads SVGEGT. V was shortened by 0 bases and J by 1 base, with 12 bases between the two germline ends. The CDR3 coding sequence is TGTGCCAGCAGTTACTCGAGAGGAATCACGAACACTGAAGCTTTCTTT. Protein sequence: CASSYSRGITNTEAFF.

For this clonotype: A much larger clone differs from this one at a single base, so this may be a read error. The V and J genes are TRBV11-2 and TRBJ2-1, with 7 bases matching TRBD2. This CDR3 has 16 amino acids. The J segment lost 4 bases and the V segment lost 5 bases, leaving 11 bases of the junction unmatched. Germline CDR1 is SGHAT and CDR2 is FQNNGV. The DNA for the CDR3 is TGTGCCAGCAGCGTCCGTCCGGGACTATTATACAATGAGCAGTTCTTC. Protein sequence: CASSVRPGLLYNEQFF.

This clonotype was observed many times. The chain has TRBV3-1 and TRBJ1-1, with D uncertain. This CDR3 contains 10 residues. Looked up from germline, CDR1 is LGHDT and CDR2 is YNNKEL (reference sequence). Deletions cut 4 bases from V and 7 bases from J, with 4 bases between. The CDR3 DNA is TGTGCCAGCAGCCGTTTTGAAGCTTTCTTT. Protein sequence: CASSRFEAFF.

This clonotype showed up many times. V gene TRBV5-1 combines with J gene TRBJ2-7, with D tentatively TRBD2 (5 bases). With 2 bases removed from V and 5 bases from J, the gap between germline ends came to 14 bases. The length of the CDR3 is 14 residues. Germline V CDR1 and CDR2: SGHRS, YFSETQ. The CDR3: CASSLGRFGDEQYF. CDR3 sequence (DNA): TGCGCCAGCAGCTTAGGACGGTTCGGGGACGAGCAGTACTTC.

V is TRBV11-2 and J is TRBJ1-6, with D possibly matching TRBD1 (5 bases). This CDR3 contains 15 residues. CDR1 and CDR2 from the germline V gene are SGHAT and FQNNGV. V shed 6 bases and J shed 8 bases, with 17 bases lying between them. The CDR3 spells CASRDFGGSYSPLHF. CDR3 sequence (DNA): TGTGCCAGCAGAGATTTCGGGGGGTCGTATTCACCCCTCCACTTT.

Many counts were recorded for this clonotype. The CDR3 here is CASSSGTVPQPQHF. The CDR3 DNA sequence: TGTGCCAGCAGTTCCGGGACAGTTCCTCAGCCCCAGCATTTT. The chain links TRBV28 to TRBJ1-5; 7 nucleotides match TRBD1. With 4 bases clipped from V and 6 bases from J, the junction kept 6 bases outside the gene matches. The CDR3 totals 14 residues. CDR1 is MDHEN, CDR2 SYDVKM, per germline.

This clonotype was seen many times. The chain combines TRBV7-9 with TRBJ2-3, with a possible D match to TRBD2 (6 bases). The V gene's germline CDR1 is SEHNR and CDR2 FQNEAQ (reference sequence). The ends were cut back, 5 bases at V and 2 bases at J, with 14 bases in the middle. The CDR3 is 15 amino acids. The CDR3: CASSLGGIYTDTQYF. The CDR3 region has the DNA TGTGCCAGCAGCCTGGGGGGTATTTACACAGATACGCAGTATTTT.

This clonotype appeared a few times. The V gene is TRBV5-4, the J gene TRBJ2-7; tentative D call: TRBD1 (7 bases). This CDR3 contains 16 residues. Germline CDR1 is SGHNT and CDR2 is YYREEE (reference sequence). Trimming shortened V by 4 bases and J by 0 bases, and 17 bases separated the two germline ends. In DNA form, the CDR3 reads TGTGCCAGCAGCCCCATTGGGGGGACAGTCTCCTACGAGCAGTACTTC. Translated: CASSPIGGTVSYEQYF.

This clonotype was found many times. This chain uses TRBV6-1 with TRBJ1-2; 7 bases match TRBD1. The CDR3 length is 14 residues. V lost 4 bases to trimming and J lost 1 base; unmatched junction nucleotides: 3. The germline V gene encodes CDR1 MNHNS and CDR2 SASEGT. CDR3 DNA: TGTGCCAGCAGTGGGACAGGACTTAACTATGGCTACACCTTC. This codes for CASSGTGLNYGYTF.

This clonotype appeared many times. The genes are TRBV2 and TRBJ2-7; no firm D call. The germline CDR1 and CDR2 sequences are SNHLY and FYNNEI. Trimming removed 3 bases from V and 4 bases from J, with 7 bases in between. The CDR3 contains 12 residues. This CDR3 reads CASSEDTYEQYF. CDR3 DNA: TGTGCCAGCAGTGAGGATACGTACGAGCAGTACTTC. The full variable domain, in which reference TRBV2 and TRBJ2-7 provide the parts outside the CDR3, is EPEVTQTPSHQVTQMGQEVILRCVPISNHLYFYWYRQILGQKVEFLVSFYNNEISEKSEIFDDQFSVERPDGSNFTLKIRSTKLEDSAMYFCASSEDTYEQYFGPGTRLTVT.

This clonotype was detected many times. The CDR3 DNA reads as TGTGCCAGCAGTTTGAGTCTGTACGGCAGGGGCGATTCTCTCTATGGCTACACCTTC. As protein: CASSLSLYGRGDSLYGYTF. The gene calls are TRBV28 and TRBJ1-2; TRBD1 might be the D (6 bases). The CDR3 has 19 amino acids. Germline lookup yields CDR1 MDHEN and CDR2 SYDVKM. The V end was cut by 3 bases, the J end by 4 bases, with 27 bases between.

V is TRBV6-1 and J is TRBJ2-3, with D perhaps matching TRBD1 or TRBD2 (5 bases each). The J call may be faulty, since TRBJ2-7 better matches the DNA end. This CDR3 comprises 14 residues. Germline CDR1 and CDR2: MNHNS and SASEGT. The CDR3 loop reads CASSGRDGVYEQYF. The CDR3 bases are TGTGCCAGTTCAGGCCGGGACGGTGTTTACGAGCAGTACTTC.